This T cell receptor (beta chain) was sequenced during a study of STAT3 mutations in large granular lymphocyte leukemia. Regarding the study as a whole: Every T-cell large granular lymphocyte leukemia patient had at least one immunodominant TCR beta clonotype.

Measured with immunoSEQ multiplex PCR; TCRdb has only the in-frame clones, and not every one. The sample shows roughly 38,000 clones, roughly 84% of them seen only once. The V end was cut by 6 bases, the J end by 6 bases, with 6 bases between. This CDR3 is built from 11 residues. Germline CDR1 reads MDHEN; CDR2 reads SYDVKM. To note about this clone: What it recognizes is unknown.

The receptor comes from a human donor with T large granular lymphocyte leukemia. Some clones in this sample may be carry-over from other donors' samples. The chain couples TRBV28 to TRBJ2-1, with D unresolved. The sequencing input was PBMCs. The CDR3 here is CASSLSNEQFF. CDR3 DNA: TGTGCCAGCAGCCTAAGCAATGAGCAGTTCTTC.